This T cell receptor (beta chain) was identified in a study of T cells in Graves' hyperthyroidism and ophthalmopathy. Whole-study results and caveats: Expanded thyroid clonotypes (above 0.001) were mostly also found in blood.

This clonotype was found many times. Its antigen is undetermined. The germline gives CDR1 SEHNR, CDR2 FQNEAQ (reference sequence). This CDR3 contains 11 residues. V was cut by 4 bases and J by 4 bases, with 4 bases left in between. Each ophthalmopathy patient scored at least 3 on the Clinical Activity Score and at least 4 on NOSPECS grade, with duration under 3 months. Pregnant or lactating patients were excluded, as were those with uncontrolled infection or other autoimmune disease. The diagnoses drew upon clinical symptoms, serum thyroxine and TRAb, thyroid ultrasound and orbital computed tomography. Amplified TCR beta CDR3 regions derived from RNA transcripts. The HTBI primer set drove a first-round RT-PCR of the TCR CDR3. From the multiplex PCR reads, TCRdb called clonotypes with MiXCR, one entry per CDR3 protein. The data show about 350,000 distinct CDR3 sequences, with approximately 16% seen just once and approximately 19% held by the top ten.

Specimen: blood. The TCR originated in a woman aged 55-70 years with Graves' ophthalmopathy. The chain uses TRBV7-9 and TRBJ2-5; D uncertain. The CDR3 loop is CASSSAETQYF. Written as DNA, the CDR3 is TGTGCCAGCAGCTCGGCAGAGACCCAGTACTTC.